The present TCR beta chain was sequenced within a study of control samples from healthy donors and cancer patients. There are 17 residues in the CDR3. Germline-derived CDR1 and CDR2 are MNHEY and SMNVEV (reference sequence). The V end was cut by 4 bases, the J end by 0 bases, with 15 bases between. Here immunoSEQ multiplex PCR was the method, and the copy in TCRdb shows in-frame clones only, minus some. The table includes some 120,000 clones, 75% to 95% detected once. The sample consisted of blood. The TCR sequence derives from a man between 18 and 29 years old in good health. The chain uses TRBV27 and TRBJ2-2; perhaps D is TRBD1 or TRBD2 (6 bases each). The CDR3 reads CASSSRLGGPNTGELFF. CDR3 bases: TGTGCCAGCAGTTCCCGTTTGGGGGGCCCGAACACCGGGGAGCTGTTTTTT.